The 27 T cell receptor beta chains presented below share a single source sample, sequenced in a study of blood T cell repertoires in COVID-19. Only in-frame clones appear in the TCRdb table, and some are missing; sequencing was by immunoSEQ multiplex PCR. The sample has around 380,000 clones, 81% seen once. Material: peripheral blood. All receptors derive from a human donor with acute or convalescent COVID-19. The donor label of this sample is uncertain.

The V and J genes are TRBV20-1 and TRBJ1-2, with D perhaps matching TRBD1 (5 bases). Trimming cost V 4 bases and J 8 bases, with 8 bases left between them. CDR1 and CDR2 from the germline V gene are DFQATT and SNEGSKA (reference sequence). CDR3 size: 10 residues. The chain's CDR3 is CSAKGAGYTF. CDR3 DNA: TGCAGTGCTAAAGGGGCGGGCTACACCTTC.

The chain is built from TRBV7-6 and TRBJ2-7; D is possibly TRBD1 (6 bases). The CDR3 runs to 13 residues. V was trimmed by 0 bases and J by 6 bases, leaving 9 bases between them. CDR1 is SGHVS and CDR2 is FNYEAQ in the germline V gene. The DNA for the CDR3 is TGTGCCAGCAGCTTAGCAGGGGGTTCCGAGCAGTACTTC. It yields the protein CASSLAGGSEQYF. The whole variable domain, remainder taken from reference TRBV7-6 and TRBJ2-7, is GAGVSQSPRYKVTKRGQDVALRCDPISGHVSLYWYRQALGQGPEFLTYFNYEAQQDKSGLPNDRFSAERPEGSISTLTIQRTEQRDSAMYRCASSLAGGSEQYFGPGTRLTVT.

The chain couples TRBV3-1 (or the pseudogene TRBV3-2) to TRBJ2-1; 7 nucleotides match TRBD1. The CDR3 has 16 amino acids. Germline V lookup: CDR1 LGHDT, CDR2 YNNKEL (reference sequence). The J segment lost 4 bases and the V segment lost 2 bases, leaving 8 bases of the junction unmatched. The CDR3 sequence is CASSQRGQVIYNEQFF. CDR3 coding DNA: TGTGCCAGCAGCCAACGTGGACAGGTAATTTACAATGAGCAGTTCTTC.

This rearrangement joins TRBV6-6 to TRBJ2-1, with 8 nucleotides matching TRBD2. The ends lost 5 bases at V and 3 bases at J; junction bases unmatched: 9. CDR3 length equals 16 residues. Germline CDR1 and CDR2: MNHNY and SVGAGI (reference sequence). The CDR3 DNA follows: TGTGCCAGCAGTACCAAAACGGGACTAGGCTACAATGAGCAGTTCTTC. Encoded protein: CASSTKTGLGYNEQFF.

In this sample, this clone turned up once. The V call is TRBV20-1, the J call TRBJ1-2; D ambiguous. The CDR3 extends over 10 amino acids. Trimming took off 4 bases at V and 3 bases at J, with 3 bases between the two ends. Germline V gene data show CDR1 as DFQATT and CDR2 as SNEGSKA (reference sequence). CDR3 nucleotide sequence: TGCAGTGCTACCTACTATGGCTACACCTTC. As protein: CSATYYGYTF.

J is TRBJ2-5 and V is TRBV5-1, with TRBD2 matching 7 bases. Germline assignment: CDR1 SGHRS and CDR2 YFSETQ. This CDR3 has 15 residues. J was trimmed by 0 bases and V by 0 bases; bases with no gene match: 2. CDR3 sequence: CASSLDLADQETQYF. In nucleotides, the CDR3 is TGCGCCAGCAGCTTGGATCTAGCGGACCAAGAGACCCAGTACTTC.

This chain uses TRBV4-2 with TRBJ1-2, with unresolved D. Trimming took 0 bases from V and 6 from J, leaving 17 bases between them. The germline gives CDR1 LGHNA, CDR2 YNFKEQ. CDR3 length: 16 amino acids. This CDR3 is CASSQDPGTVRDGYTF. The CDR3 coding sequence is TGTGCCAGCAGCCAAGACCCGGGCACGGTGAGGGATGGCTACACCTTC.

This clone was counted many times. This chain joins TRBV28 and TRBJ1-2; perhaps TRBD1 as D (6 bases). V was shortened by 10 bases and J by 3 bases, with 18 bases between the two germline ends. Germline V gene lookup returns CDR1 MDHEN and CDR2 SYDVKM. This CDR3 has 14 residues. The CDR3 spells CATRGLQGDYGYTF. The CDR3 nucleotides are TGTGCCACCAGGGGACTACAGGGAGACTATGGCTACACCTTC.

The chain employs TRBV5-4 and TRBJ2-1; 7 nucleotides align to TRBD2. V lost 1 base, J lost 3 bases, and 4 bases stayed unmatched. Germline V lookup: CDR1 SGHNT, CDR2 YYREEE (reference sequence). The CDR3 sequence is 15 residues long. CDR3 sequence (DNA): TGTGCCAGCAGCTTGACTAGCGTCGTCTACAATGAGCAGTTCTTC. Residues: CASSLTSVVYNEQFF.

The chain is built from TRBV7-2 and TRBJ1-1; possibly TRBD1 for D (6 bases). The V end was cut by 4 bases, the J end by 6 bases, with 18 bases between. The V gene's germline CDR1 is SGHTA and CDR2 FQGNSA. The CDR3 has 15 residues. In nucleotides, the CDR3 is TGTGCCAGCAGCTCCAATCCCACAGGGTCGGCTGAAGCTTTCTTT. Its protein product is CASSSNPTGSAEAFF.

The V gene is TRBV18, the J gene TRBJ1-2, with a weak D call TRBD1 (6 bases). The CDR3 extends over 13 amino acids. Germline V CDR1 and CDR2: KGHSH, LQKENI. The V end was cut by 6 bases, the J end by 6 bases, with 14 bases between. The DNA for the CDR3 is TGTGCCAGCTCGCCAGGGGAGGGCAATGGCTACACCTTC. Encoded protein: CASSPGEGNGYTF.

The V call is TRBV5-1, the J call TRBJ2-7; 8 bases fit TRBD2. V lost 4 bases to trimming and J lost 3 bases; unmatched junction nucleotides: 9. This CDR3 is 15 amino acids long. The germline V gene encodes CDR1 SGHRS and CDR2 YFSETQ. The CDR3 bases are TGCGCCAGCAGCACATCAGCGGGAGTAGGCTACGAGCAGTACTTC. Translated, it gives CASSTSAGVGYEQYF. The whole variable domain, filled in from reference TRBV5-1 and TRBJ2-7, reads KAGVTQTPRYLIKTRGQQVTLSCSPISGHRSVSWYQQTPGQGLQFLFEYFSETQRNKGNFPGRFSGRQFSNSRSEMNVSTLELGDSALYLCASSTSAGVGYEQYFGPGTRLTVT.

The CDR3 bases are TGCGCCAGCAGCTTGGTACAGGGTTCTGGGGCCAACGTCCTGACTTTC. Translated: CASSLVQGSGANVLTF. V usage is TRBV5-1 and J usage is TRBJ2-6; D might be TRBD1 (6 bases). Deletions cut 0 bases from V and 1 base from J, with 8 bases between. The CDR3 is 16 amino acids. Germline V lookup: CDR1 SGHRS, CDR2 YFSETQ.

Points on this clone: At one of its ends the junction is not consistent with the germline gene, which may arise from a read error. This chain connects TRBV5-1 to TRBJ1-1, with D tentatively TRBD1 (5 bases). Looked up from germline, CDR1 is SGHRS and CDR2 is YFSETQ. CDR3 length equals 13 residues. The CDR3 nucleotides are TGCGCCAGCAGATTGGGCAGGGACACTGAAGCTTTCTTT. Its protein is CASRLGRDTEAFF.

V gene TRBV18 combines with J gene TRBJ1-1, with a possible D match to TRBD1 (5 bases). Germline V gene sequence: CDR1 KGHSH, CDR2 LQKENI. The length of the CDR3 is 15 residues. Between the trimmed V and J ends, which lost 4 bases and 1 base, there was a span of 13 bases. The CDR3 nucleotides are TGTGCCAGCTCACTGGAGTCGGGGGAGAACACTGAAGCTTTCTTT. It codes for CASSLESGENTEAFF.

Only a few counts were recorded for this clone. The genes are TRBV4-1 and TRBJ1-2; 9 bases are a match to TRBD1. The CDR3 is made up of 13 amino acids. The V gene end was trimmed by 5 bases and the J gene end by 6 bases; junction bases not matched to a gene: 4. CDR1 is MGHRA and CDR2 is YSYEKL in the germline V gene. DNA of the CDR3: TGCGCCAGCAGCAACCGGGACAGGGATGGCTACACCTTC. Its translation is CASSNRDRDGYTF.

The J gene is TRBJ2-1, the V gene TRBV7-7; 7 nucleotides agree with TRBD2. With V trimmed by 5 bases and J by 9 bases, 7 bases remained unmatched. Germline lookup yields CDR1 SSHAT and CDR2 FNYEAQ (reference sequence). There are 13 residues in the CDR3. The DNA of the CDR3 is TGTGCCAGCAGCCACTCCCCGGGAGGTGAGCAGTTCTTC. This sequence encodes CASSHSPGGEQFF.

In DNA, the CDR3 is TGTGCCAGCAGCTTATACGACAGGGCCACCGGGGAGCTGTTTTTT. The encoded protein is CASSLYDRATGELFF. The J gene is TRBJ2-2, the V gene TRBV7-9, with 7 bases matching TRBD1. The V segment lost 2 bases and the J segment 4 bases; nucleotides outside the gene matches: 4. CDR3 length: 15 residues. The germline CDR1 and CDR2 sequences are SEHNR and FQNEAQ (reference sequence).

The J gene is TRBJ1-6, the V gene TRBV3-1 (or the pseudogene TRBV3-2), with 7 nucleotides matching TRBD1. Germline V gives CDR1 LGHDT, CDR2 YNNKEL (reference sequence). CDR3 length equals 14 residues. V lost 3 bases to trimming and J lost 7 bases; unmatched junction nucleotides: 3. Here the CDR3 DNA reads TGTGCCAGCAGCCAGATACAGGGGAATTCACCCCTCCACTTT. Its protein is CASSQIQGNSPLHF.

In its sample, this clone was seen once. V is TRBV6-5 and J is TRBJ1-3; D not resolved. The V and J ends lost 6 bases and 0 bases respectively, with 6 bases between them. Germline CDR1 is MNHEY and CDR2 is SVGAGI. This CDR3 spans 13 amino acids. CDR3 DNA: TGTGCCAGCAGATTGAGCTCTGGAAACACCATATATTTT. It translates to CASRLSSGNTIYF.

The V and J genes are TRBV4-1 and TRBJ2-5; 14 bases are a match to TRBD2. CDR1 MGHRA and CDR2 YSYEKL come from the germline V gene. The trim removed 8 bases at V and 5 bases at J, leaving 10 bases unmatched. CDR3 length: 16 residues. The CDR3 DNA is TGCGCCAGCGGGCCGGGACTAGCGGGGGTCTTTGAGACCCAGTACTTC. Protein product: CASGPGLAGVFETQYF.

V gene TRBV18 combines with J gene TRBJ1-1, with 7 bases matching TRBD1. J gave up 0 bases and V 3 bases, and 4 bases lay outside the gene matches. Germline CDR1 and CDR2: KGHSH and LQKENI. The CDR3 runs 15 residues. CDR3 DNA sequence: TGTGCCAGCTCACCCACAGGGGTCTTGAACACTGAAGCTTTCTTT. The encoded protein is CASSPTGVLNTEAFF.

The chain links TRBV27 to TRBJ2-7; D is uncertain. This CDR3 has 13 amino acids. Trimming pared 2 bases from V and 0 bases from J, leaving 5 bases between. CDR1 is MNHEY, CDR2 SMNVEV, per germline (reference sequence). The CDR3 coding sequence is TGTGCCAGCAGTTTAACAGCCTCCTACGAGCAGTACTTC. Protein: CASSLTASYEQYF.

The rearrangement joins TRBV27 to TRBJ2-3; 10 bases line up with TRBD2. CDR1 MNHEY and CDR2 SMNVEV come from the germline V gene (reference sequence). Trimming cost V 3 bases and J 4 bases; bases outside gene matches: 10. The CDR3 has 17 residues. The CDR3 nucleotides read TGTGCCAGCAGTTTTAGGTTTCTAGCGGGAGCGGCAGATACGCAGTATTTT. Its translation is CASSFRFLAGAADTQYF.

The rearrangement joins TRBV10-2 to TRBJ1-3, with D unresolved. This CDR3 comprises 11 residues. The V gene lost 5 bases and the J gene lost 7 bases, with 6 bases spanning the gap. The V gene's germline CDR1 is WSHSY and CDR2 SAAADI. The CDR3 reads CASSSGNTIYF. CDR3 DNA sequence: TGCGCCAGCAGTTCCGGGAACACCATATATTTT.

This clone appeared a few times. This sample also contains other DNA sequences that code for the same CDR3. V gene TRBV6-1 combines with J gene TRBJ1-3; no definite D call. CDR1 MNHNS and CDR2 SASEGT come from the germline V gene. V shed 3 bases and J shed 2 bases, with 8 bases lying between them. CDR3 size: 14 residues. As DNA, the CDR3 is TGTGCCAGCAGTGAGGGCAGTACTGGAAACACCATATATTTT. Encoded protein: CASSEGSTGNTIYF.

This chain connects TRBV6-5 to TRBJ1-2, with a possible D match to TRBD1 (5 bases). This CDR3 comprises 14 residues. Trimming took off 10 bases at V and 3 bases at J, with 18 bases between the two ends. Germline V gene sequence: CDR1 MNHEY, CDR2 SVGAGI. CDR3 residues: CAITLGGRYYGYTF. The DNA of the CDR3 is TGTGCCATAACCTTGGGGGGGAGGTACTATGGCTACACCTTC.